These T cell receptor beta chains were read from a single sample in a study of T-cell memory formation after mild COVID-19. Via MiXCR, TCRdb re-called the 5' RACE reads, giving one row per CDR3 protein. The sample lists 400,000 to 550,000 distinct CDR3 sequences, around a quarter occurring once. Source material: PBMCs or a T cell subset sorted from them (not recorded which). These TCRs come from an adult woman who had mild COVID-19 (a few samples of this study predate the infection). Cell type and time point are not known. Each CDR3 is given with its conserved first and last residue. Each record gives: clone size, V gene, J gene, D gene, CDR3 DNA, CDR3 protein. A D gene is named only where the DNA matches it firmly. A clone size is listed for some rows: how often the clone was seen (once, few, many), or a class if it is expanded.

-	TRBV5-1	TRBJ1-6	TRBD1	TGCGCCAGCAGCGAAGACGGGACAGGTCGTAAGGGACCCCTCCACTTT	CASSEDGTGRKGPLHF
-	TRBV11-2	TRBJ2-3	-	TGTGCCAGCAGCTTATCTCCCGGGGATACGCAGTATTTT	CASSLSPGDTQYF
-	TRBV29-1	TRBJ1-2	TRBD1	TGCAGCGTTGACAGGGGGCAATTTGGCTACACCTTC	CSVDRGQFGYTF
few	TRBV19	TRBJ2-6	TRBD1	TGTGCCAGTAGCACAGGACAGGCTGGGGCCAACGTCCTGACTTTC	CASSTGQAGANVLTF
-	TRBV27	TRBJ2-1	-	TGTGCCAGCAGCAGGTTCTCCTACAATGAGCAGTTCTTC	CASSRFSYNEQFF
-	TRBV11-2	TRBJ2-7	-	TGTGCCAGCAGCTTCGGAGGGGCAGGGAACCCCTACGAGCAGTACTTC	CASSFGGAGNPYEQYF
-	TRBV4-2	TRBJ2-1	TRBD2	TGTGCCAGCAGCCAAGGAGGCGGGGGTAATGAGCAGTTCTTC	CASSQGGGGNEQFF
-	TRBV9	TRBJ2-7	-	TGTGCCAGCAGCGTAAATAGCGACCCCTCCTACGAGCAGTACTTC	CASSVNSDPSYEQYF
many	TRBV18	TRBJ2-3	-	TGTGCCAGCTCACCTTCACAGGGAACAGATACGCAGTATTTT	CASSPSQGTDTQYF
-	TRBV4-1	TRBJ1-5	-	TGCGCCAGCAGCTCCAGGGTTTCGAGCAATCAGCCCCAGCATTTT	CASSSRVSSNQPQHF
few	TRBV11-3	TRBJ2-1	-	TGTGCCAGCAGCACCAGCGATGAGCAGTTCTTC	CASSTSDEQFF
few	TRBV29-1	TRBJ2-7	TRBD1	TGCAGCGTCTCGACAGGGGCCTACGAGCAGTACTTC	CSVSTGAYEQYF
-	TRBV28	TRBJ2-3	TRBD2	TGTGCCAGCAGTTTATTATGGGGGAGGGGAGATACGCAGTATTTT	CASSLLWGRGDTQYF
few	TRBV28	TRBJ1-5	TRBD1	TGTGCCAGCAGTCCGACCGGGACAGGGGGCTTCGGTCAGCCCCAGCATTTT	CASSPTGTGGFGQPQHF
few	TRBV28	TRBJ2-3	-	TGTGCCCTGTGTCGAATGGGGACAGATACGCAGTATTTT	CALCRMGTDTQYF
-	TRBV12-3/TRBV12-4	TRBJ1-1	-	TGTGCCAGCAGTTTAGAGTCCAGGGCGATAGGGTACTCTGAAGCTTTCTTT	CASSLESRAIGYSEAFF
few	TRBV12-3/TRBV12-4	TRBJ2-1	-	TGTGCCAGCACCCTGGGGGCCAATGGTGAGCAGTTCTTC	CASTLGANGEQFF
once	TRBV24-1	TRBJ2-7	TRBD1	TGTGCCACCAGTGACACCGGGACAGGATCCTACGAGCAGTACTTC	CATSDTGTGSYEQYF
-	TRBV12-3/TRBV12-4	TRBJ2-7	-	TGTGCCAGCAGCTTGTGGAGCACCTACGAGCAGTACTTC	CASSLWSTYEQYF
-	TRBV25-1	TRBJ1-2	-	TGTGCCAGCACCCCGGGGCCTAACTATGGCTACACCTTC	CASTPGPNYGYTF
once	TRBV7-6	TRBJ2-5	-	TGTGCCAGCAGCCTAACCGCCAATGTTGAGGAGACCCAGTACTTC	CASSLTANVEETQYF
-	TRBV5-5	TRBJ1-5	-	TGTGCCAGCAGCTTGGAGCTGCACGTTAATAGCAATCAGCCCCAGCATTTT	CASSLELHVNSNQPQHF
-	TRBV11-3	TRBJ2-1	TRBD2	TGTGCCAGCAGCTCGGGGGGGCGGCCGCCGGCGAATGAGCAGTTCTTC	CASSSGGRPPANEQFF